Below, 22 T cell receptor beta chains from the same sample are listed, as sequenced in a study of blood T cell dynamics during melanoma immunotherapy. Time point meaning: pre-treatment baseline. The table came from immunoSEQ multiplex PCR; TCRdb's copy has only in-frame clones and leaves some out. The sample shows 9,000 to 10,000 clones, approximately 90% of them seen only once. The sample was blood, taken from a patient treated with checkpoint blockade. Source of these receptors: a human donor with melanoma.

The genes are TRBV28 and TRBJ1-2; 10 bases match TRBD1. The germline gives CDR1 MDHEN, CDR2 SYDVKM. The J segment lost 4 bases and the V segment lost 3 bases, leaving 8 bases of the junction unmatched. The CDR3 sequence is 16 residues long. CDR3 in DNA: TGTGCCAGCAGTTTTGGGGGGACAGGGGAACGCTATGGCTACACCTTC. Translation: CASSFGGTGERYGYTF.

V and J are TRBV7-3 and TRBJ2-7; the D gene is possibly TRBD2 (7 bases). V was pared by 6 bases and J by 0 bases, with 15 bases between. Germline V gene data show CDR1 as SGHTA and CDR2 as FQGTGA. The CDR3 is 15 amino acids. The CDR3, as DNA: TGTGCCAGCAGTGCGGGCGGGGGCCCCTCCTACGAGCAGTACTTC. It yields the protein CASSAGGGPSYEQYF.

This clone was observed a few times. J is TRBJ1-5 and V is TRBV7-2; 7 positions match TRBD1. The CDR3 runs 14 residues. V lost 7 bases, J lost 5 bases, and 8 bases stayed unmatched. Germline CDR1 reads SGHTA; CDR2 reads FQGNSA. The CDR3 nucleotides read TGTGCCAGCACCAAGGGGCAGGGGGATCAGCCCCAGCATTTT. Translation: CASTKGQGDQPQHF.

The gene calls are TRBV2 and TRBJ2-3, with D tentatively TRBD1 (6 bases). V dropped 1 base and J dropped 6 bases, with 17 bases sitting between them. The CDR3 is 16 amino acids. Germline V gene sequence: CDR1 SNHLY, CDR2 FYNNEI. The CDR3 DNA is TGTGCCAGCAGTGAAGGTCGGACAGTGTTGTTGGATACGCAGTATTTT. Translation: CASSEGRTVLLDTQYF.

The V and J genes are TRBV7-9 and TRBJ1-1, with D perhaps matching TRBD1 (5 bases). Trimming took 2 bases from V and 6 from J, leaving 13 bases between them. The germline gives CDR1 SEHNR, CDR2 FQNEAQ (reference sequence). There are 14 residues in the CDR3. The CDR3 loop reads CASSLYRGQSEAFF. DNA of the CDR3: TGTGCCAGCAGCTTATATAGGGGCCAATCTGAAGCTTTCTTT.

The chain employs TRBV30 and TRBJ2-3, with D hard to call. CDR3 length equals 13 residues. Germline-derived CDR1 and CDR2 are GTSNPN and SVGIG (reference sequence). Trimming shortened V by 4 bases and J by 4 bases, and 12 bases separated the two germline ends. The CDR3 loop reads CAWKLYSADTQYF. The CDR3 region has the DNA TGTGCCTGGAAACTTTACTCCGCAGATACGCAGTATTTT.

V gene TRBV4-1 combines with J gene TRBJ2-6, with TRBD2 matching 8 bases. CDR1 MGHRA and CDR2 YSYEKL come from the germline V gene. The CDR3 spans 19 residues. Trimming removed 0 bases from V and 4 bases from J; junction bases left unmatched: 11. The CDR3 loop reads CASSQDRGGGPFGANVLTF. The CDR3 DNA is TGCGCCAGCAGCCAAGATCGGGGGGGAGGACCCTTCGGGGCCAACGTCCTGACTTTC.

The chain links TRBV11-3 to TRBJ2-1; 11 nucleotides agree with TRBD2. The CDR3 extends over 17 amino acids. V lost 5 bases to trimming and J lost 0 bases; unmatched junction nucleotides: 6. Germline CDR1 is SGHNT and CDR2 is YENEEA. The CDR3 here is CASSPGTSGPSYNEQFF. The CDR3 DNA follows: TGTGCCAGCAGCCCCGGGACTAGCGGCCCCTCCTACAATGAGCAGTTCTTC.

V and J are TRBV6-6 and TRBJ2-2, with D perhaps matching TRBD1 (6 bases). Deletions cut 8 bases from V and 2 bases from J, with 15 bases between. This CDR3 contains 15 residues. Per germline, CDR1 MNHNY and CDR2 SVGAGI (reference sequence). The CDR3 DNA sequence: TGTGCCAGCCGAGGGGGTGGGTCTAACACCGGGGAGCTGTTTTTT. Amino acid sequence: CASRGGGSNTGELFF.

The chain combines TRBV7-2 with TRBJ2-7; maybe TRBD2 (7 bases). This CDR3 comprises 14 residues. The V end lost 4 bases, the J end lost 4 bases, and 14 bases lay between the germline ends. The germline V gene encodes CDR1 SGHTA and CDR2 FQGNSA. The CDR3 DNA follows: TGTGCCAGCAGCTGGGCGAGGGGGGGGTACGAGCAGTACTTC. Protein sequence: CASSWARGGYEQYF.

CDR3 nucleotide sequence: TGTGCCAGCAGCTTTTTGCTAGCGGGGACCGGGGAGCTGTTTTTT. Translated: CASSFLLAGTGELFF. V and J are TRBV11-1 and TRBJ2-2; 9 positions agree with TRBD2. After removal of 3 bases from V and 5 bases from J, the junction contained 4 bases not matched to a gene. Germline CDR1 and CDR2: SGHAT and FQDESV (reference sequence). The CDR3 sequence is 15 residues long.

The genes are TRBV7-3 and TRBJ1-5, with D possibly being TRBD1 (6 bases). Germline-derived CDR1 and CDR2 are SGHTA and FQGTGA. There are 16 residues in the CDR3. V dropped 5 bases and J dropped 6 bases, with 20 bases sitting between them. Here the CDR3 reads CASSPRGGAKGQPQHF. CDR3 nucleotides: TGTGCCAGCAGCCCCCGGGGGGGGGCGAAGGGTCAGCCCCAGCATTTT.

The chain uses TRBV7-6 and TRBJ2-2; 7 bases line up with TRBD2. The germline V gene has CDR1 SGHVS and CDR2 FNYEAQ. This CDR3 contains 15 residues. The J segment lost 6 bases and the V segment lost 5 bases, leaving 9 bases of the junction unmatched. The CDR3 nucleotides are TGTGCCAGCAGCCCCCCCGTGGGGAGGGCCGGGGAGCTGTTTTTT. The encoded protein is CASSPPVGRAGELFF.

The CDR3 DNA follows: TGTGCCAGCAGTTTAGCGGGAGCCTCCCGGAAGCAGTACTTC. This translates into CASSLAGASRKQYF. J is TRBJ2-7 and V is TRBV27, with 7 bases aligning to TRBD2. The CDR3 is made up of 14 amino acids. Germline CDR1 MNHEY, CDR2 SMNVEV (reference sequence). The J segment lost 8 bases and the V segment lost 2 bases, leaving 9 bases of the junction unmatched.

The J gene is TRBJ1-5, the V gene TRBV28; D not resolved. Germline V CDR1 and CDR2: MDHEN, SYDVKM. Trimming left V 6 bases short and J 7 bases short, with 13 bases between. This CDR3 is 13 amino acids long. The CDR3: CASSWTPAQPQHF. The CDR3 nucleotides read TGTGCCAGCAGCTGGACCCCCGCCCAGCCCCAGCATTTT.

This chain uses TRBV5-1 with TRBJ2-5; D gene unclear. V shed 4 bases and J shed 2 bases, with 3 bases lying between them. CDR3 length equals 11 residues. Germline loops: CDR1 SGHRS, CDR2 YFSETQ. CDR3 sequence reads: CASSLQETQYF. The CDR3 region has the DNA TGCGCCAGCAGCCTACAAGAGACCCAGTACTTC.

V usage is TRBV2 and J usage is TRBJ2-1; 14 bases are shared with TRBD2. Trimming at V came to 5 bases and at J to 12 bases, leaving 6 bases not matched to a gene. Germline assignment: CDR1 SNHLY and CDR2 FYNNEI. This CDR3 is built from 14 residues. The CDR3 reads CASSLGTSGRVQFF. The CDR3 DNA sequence: TGTGCCAGCAGTCTCGGGACTAGCGGGAGAGTGCAGTTCTTC.

The rearrangement links TRBV7-8 to TRBJ2-1; 8 nucleotides match TRBD2. V trimming: 5 bases; J trimming: 2 bases; junction bases outside the gene matches: 5. Germline V lookup: CDR1 SGHVS, CDR2 FQNEAQ. The CDR3 length is 15 residues. The CDR3 DNA reads as TGTGCCAGCAGCAAAGGACTAGCAACCTACAATGAGCAGTTCTTC. Translating it yields CASSKGLATYNEQFF.

The chain has TRBV5-1 and TRBJ2-5; weak D call: TRBD1 (5 bases). The CDR3 extends over 14 amino acids. V dropped 2 bases and J dropped 2 bases, with 10 bases sitting between them. The germline V gene has CDR1 SGHRS and CDR2 YFSETQ. CDR3 in amino acids: CASSFGSGQETQYF. The DNA of the CDR3 is TGCGCCAGCAGCTTCGGGTCAGGGCAAGAGACCCAGTACTTC.

The V and J genes are TRBV5-1 and TRBJ1-2; possible D gene TRBD1, 5 bases. Germline values: CDR1 SGHRS, CDR2 YFSETQ. The CDR3 spans 13 residues. V was trimmed by 0 bases and J by 7 bases, leaving 10 bases between them. Written as DNA, the CDR3 is TGCGCCAGCAGCTTGGCCCCCGGGGGTGGCTACACCTTC. This codes for CASSLAPGGGYTF.

The V and J genes are TRBV27 and TRBJ1-1; D not certain. Between the trimmed V and J ends, which lost 6 bases and 4 bases, there was a span of 12 bases. The CDR3 totals 13 residues. The V gene's germline CDR1 is MNHEY and CDR2 SMNVEV (reference sequence). For the CDR3, the DNA is TGTGCCAGCAGGGCCAGCCCGAGCACTGAAGCTTTCTTT. Protein sequence: CASRASPSTEAFF.

This rearrangement joins TRBV2 to TRBJ2-5; D is perhaps TRBD1 (5 bases). The V and J ends lost 5 bases and 3 bases respectively, with 16 bases between them. The germline gives CDR1 SNHLY, CDR2 FYNNEI. This CDR3 has 15 amino acids. DNA for the CDR3: TGTGCCAGCAGTCCCCAGTTTGGCAGGGAAGAGACCCAGTACTTC. It codes for CASSPQFGREETQYF.